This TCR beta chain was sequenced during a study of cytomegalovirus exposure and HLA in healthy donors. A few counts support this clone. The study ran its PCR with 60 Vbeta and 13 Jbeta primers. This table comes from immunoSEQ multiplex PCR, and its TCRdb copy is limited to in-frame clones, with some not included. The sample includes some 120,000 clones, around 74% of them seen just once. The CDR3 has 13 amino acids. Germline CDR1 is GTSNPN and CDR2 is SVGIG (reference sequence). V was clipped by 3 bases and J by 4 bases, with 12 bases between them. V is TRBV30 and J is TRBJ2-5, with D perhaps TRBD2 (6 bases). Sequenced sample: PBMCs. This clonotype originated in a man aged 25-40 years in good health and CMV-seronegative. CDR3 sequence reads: CAWRAAGRETQYF. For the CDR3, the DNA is TGTGCCTGGAGGGCCGCGGGGCGAGAGACCCAGTACTTC. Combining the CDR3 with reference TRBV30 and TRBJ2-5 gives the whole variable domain SQTIHQWPATLVQPVGSPLSLECTVEGTSNPNLYWYRQAAGRGLQLLFYSVGIGQISSEVPQNLSASRPQDRQFILSSKKLLLSDSGFYLCAWRAAGRETQYFGPGTRLLVL.